The 24 T cell receptor beta chains below all came from one sample that was sequenced in a study of beta chain features in type 1 diabetes. Sequenced material consisted of expressed TCRB transcripts (all of the isolated RNA was reverse transcribed). The assay was immunoSEQ multiplex PCR, and TCRdb's table has in-frame clones only and misses some. Counted here are approximately 250,000 clones, roughly 14% occurring once; the ten biggest clones make up roughly 0.028%. The sequencing input was naive CD4+ T cells from blood. The source of these receptors is a woman in her 40s in good health.

This chain links TRBV6-6 with TRBJ2-1, with D tentatively TRBD1 (7 bases). V was trimmed by 11 bases and J by 3 bases, leaving 17 bases between them. The CDR3 extends over 14 amino acids. The germline gives CDR1 MNHNY, CDR2 SVGAGI (reference sequence). The CDR3 sequence is CAARGGGSYNEQFF. The DNA of the CDR3 is TGTGCCGCAAGAGGAGGGGGCAGCTACAATGAGCAGTTCTTC.

In this sample, this clone turned up a few times. J is TRBJ2-3 and V is TRBV1; the D segment call TRBD1 is taken from the table without a DNA check. TRBV1 is a documented pseudogene. The CDR3 spans 13 residues. The CDR3 protein is CTSSHRGPDTQYF. Here the CDR3 DNA reads TGCACCAGCAGCCACAGGGGCCCGGATACGCAGTATTTT.

This clone appeared a few times. The chain joins TRBV11-3 to TRBJ2-7, with a possible D match to TRBD1 (5 bases). V dropped 5 bases and J dropped 3 bases, with 11 bases sitting between them. This CDR3 comprises 13 residues. Germline V lookup: CDR1 SGHNT, CDR2 YENEEA. DNA for the CDR3: TGTGCCAGCAGCCGTGACAGCTACTACGAGCAGTACTTC. Translated, it gives CASSRDSYYEQYF.

This clone was recorded a few times. The chain is built from TRBV7-9 and TRBJ2-5; TRBD1 aligns across 7 bases. CDR3 length: 13 amino acids. V dropped 4 bases and J dropped 9; count of bases not matched to a gene: 8. Germline V CDR1 and CDR2: SEHNR, FQNEAQ (reference sequence). The CDR3 DNA is TGTGCCAGCAGCTCCCTGGGGCAGGGGGCCCAGTACTTC. Residues: CASSSLGQGAQYF. Full variable domain (remainder filled in from reference TRBV7-9 and TRBJ2-5): DTGVSQNPRHKITKRGQNVTFRCDPISEHNRLYWYRQTLGQGPEFLTYFQNEAQLEKSRLLSDRFSAERPKGSFSTLEIQRTEQGDSAMYLCASSSLGQGAQYFGPGTRLLVL.

V and J are TRBV11-2 and TRBJ2-1; 11 nucleotides agree with TRBD2. J gave up 10 bases and V 6 bases, and 14 bases lay outside the gene matches. CDR1 and CDR2 from the germline V gene are SGHAT and FQNNGV. This CDR3 is 16 amino acids long. Written as DNA, the CDR3 is TGTGCCAGCAGACTTACAGTAGTAGCGGGGGGGTGGGAGCAGTTCTTC. Amino acids: CASRLTVVAGGWEQFF.

This clone occurred once. This chain joins TRBV4-1 and TRBJ1-2; possibly TRBD1 for D (6 bases). Trimming removed 1 base from V and 4 bases from J, with 16 bases in between. Germline V gene data show CDR1 as MGHRA and CDR2 as YSYEKL. CDR3 length: 16 residues. CDR3 sequence (DNA): TGCGCCAGCAGCCAAGGTGTACAGGACAGCGGCTATGGCTACACCTTC. Translated: CASSQGVQDSGYGYTF.

This clone occurred a few times. This chain connects TRBV5-4 to TRBJ2-1; a weak D match, TRBD1 (6 bases). Deletions cut 4 bases from V and 2 bases from J, with 13 bases between. Germline V lookup: CDR1 SGHNT, CDR2 YYREEE (reference sequence). This CDR3 spans 15 amino acids. CDR3 protein: CASSRPDSTYNEQFF. CDR3 bases: TGTGCCAGCAGCCGCCCGGACAGTACCTACAATGAGCAGTTCTTC.

The chain couples TRBV7-9 to TRBJ2-7; the match to TRBD2 covers 7 bases. V lost 5 bases and J lost 4; bases outside the gene matches: 8. The germline gives CDR1 SEHNR, CDR2 FQNEAQ (reference sequence). The CDR3 is made up of 14 amino acids. CDR3 protein: CASSLGLFPYEQYF. Written as DNA, the CDR3 is TGTGCCAGCAGCCTGGGACTATTCCCTTACGAGCAGTACTTC.

This clone was seen a few times. The gene calls are TRBV20-1 and TRBJ1-1; D unresolved. Germline V gene data show CDR1 as DFQATT and CDR2 as SNEGSKA (reference sequence). V was clipped by 3 bases and J by 7 bases, with 9 bases between them. The CDR3 contains 11 residues. CDR3 sequence: CSARDQVEAFF. The CDR3 DNA sequence: TGCAGTGCTAGGGATCAGGTTGAAGCTTTCTTT.

The chain is built from TRBV10-2 and TRBJ1-2; 8 bases line up with TRBD1. The CDR3 has 15 amino acids. Germline V gene data show CDR1 as WSHSY and CDR2 as SAAADI. J lost 11 bases, V lost 0 bases, and 11 bases had no gene match. CDR3 DNA: TGCGCCAGCAGTGAGTCAGGACAGGGAACCCGTGGGTACACCTTC. Encoded protein: CASSESGQGTRGYTF.

The chain joins TRBV5-6 to TRBJ2-2, with D uncertain. Germline assignment: CDR1 SGHDT and CDR2 YYEEEE. The length of the CDR3 is 12 residues. V was shortened by 2 bases and J by 6 bases, with 5 bases between the two germline ends. CDR3: CASSFGSGELFF. The CDR3 DNA reads as TGTGCCAGCAGCTTCGGGTCCGGGGAGCTGTTTTTT.

The J gene is TRBJ2-5, the V gene TRBV11-2; D is ambiguous. Trimming left V 4 bases short and J 6 bases short, with 6 bases between. The CDR3 covers 11 residues. Germline values: CDR1 SGHAT, CDR2 FQNNGV. CDR3 coding DNA: TGTGCCAGCAGCTCCGAGAAGACCCAGTACTTC. It yields the protein CASSSEKTQYF.

This clone occurred a few times. The V and J genes are TRBV5-1 and TRBJ2-1, with 13 bases matching TRBD2. The CDR3 runs 19 residues. Looked up from germline, CDR1 is SGHRS and CDR2 is YFSETQ. The J segment lost 7 bases and the V segment lost 2 bases, leaving 15 bases of the junction unmatched. The CDR3 region has the DNA TGCGCCAGCAGCTTAAGGGGACTAGCGGGGACCAGTTGGGGAAATGAGCAGTTCTTC. It yields the protein CASSLRGLAGTSWGNEQFF.

This clone was detected a few times. V gene TRBV6-5 combines with J gene TRBJ2-3, with a weak D call TRBD2 (6 bases). The CDR3 contains 12 residues. Germline assignment: CDR1 MNHEY and CDR2 SVGAGI. V lost 7 bases, J lost 5 bases, and 10 bases lay in between. CDR3 DNA: TGTGCCAGCACCGATAGCGGAGATACGCAGTATTTT. Translating it yields CASTDSGDTQYF.

This clone came up a few times. The chain employs TRBV5-4 and TRBJ2-2; TRBD2 matches at 10 bases. V gave up 5 bases and J gave up 7 bases; unmatched junction bases: 5. The germline V gene encodes CDR1 SGHNT and CDR2 YYREEE (reference sequence). There are 14 residues in the CDR3. The CDR3 spells CASRLAGVGGELFF. In DNA, the CDR3 is TGTGCCAGCAGGCTAGCGGGGGTTGGCGGGGAGCTGTTTTTT.

This clone was seen only a few times. The chain employs TRBV6-6 and TRBJ1-1; weak D call: TRBD1 (6 bases). The CDR3 spans 15 residues. CDR1 MNHNY and CDR2 SVGAGI come from the germline V gene (reference sequence). Trimming took 7 bases from V and 1 from J, leaving 16 bases between them. The CDR3: CASTNPIGGNTEAFF. The CDR3 DNA reads as TGTGCCAGCACCAACCCCATAGGGGGGAACACTGAAGCTTTCTTT.

There are a few counts of this clone. The chain links TRBV7-9 to TRBJ2-5; 8 bases agree with TRBD1. Trimming took 3 bases from V and 5 from J; bases not matched to a gene: 8. CDR1 SEHNR and CDR2 FQNEAQ come from the germline V gene (reference sequence). The CDR3 covers 15 residues. CDR3 in amino acids: CASSLGDRRAETQYF. DNA for the CDR3: TGTGCCAGCAGCTTGGGGGACAGGCGTGCGGAGACCCAGTACTTC.

This clone occurred a few times. The V gene is TRBV7-9, the J gene TRBJ1-5, with a weak D call TRBD1 (5 bases). Germline CDR1 is SEHNR and CDR2 is FQNEAQ (reference sequence). The ends were cut back, 3 bases at V and 1 base at J, with 19 bases in the middle. The CDR3 is 18 residues long. The CDR3 coding sequence is TGTGCCAGCAGCTTCGGGTCAGGGATTATCCCAAGCAATCAGCCCCAGCATTTT. It codes for CASSFGSGIIPSNQPQHF.

This clone has more than one count but fewer than ten. V usage is TRBV7-2 and J usage is TRBJ2-4; 9 bases are a match to TRBD2. This CDR3 spans 15 amino acids. Per the germline V gene, CDR1 is SGHTA and CDR2 is FQGNSA. V shed 5 bases, J shed 7 bases, and the junction held 9 bases outside the gene matches. The CDR3 region has the DNA TGTGCCAGCAGCACCCAGCGGGGGGCCCAGAACATTCAGTACTTC. Its translation is CASSTQRGAQNIQYF.

V and J are TRBV7-2 and TRBJ2-4, with 8 bases matching TRBD1. The germline gives CDR1 SGHTA, CDR2 FQGNSA. The junction had 6 bases not matched to a gene; V was cut back by 5 bases and J by 6 bases. CDR3 length: 14 amino acids. In DNA, the CDR3 is TGTGCCAGCAGCCCGGACAGGGTGGGAAACATTCAGTACTTC. As protein: CASSPDRVGNIQYF.

This clone was picked up a small number of times. This chain joins TRBV5-4 and TRBJ2-3; D unresolved. The V gene lost 0 bases and the J gene lost 5 bases, with 4 bases spanning the gap. The CDR3 length is 12 residues. Germline V gene lookup returns CDR1 SGHNT and CDR2 YYREEE (reference sequence). CDR3 amino acids: CASSLGGDTQYF. CDR3 DNA sequence: TGTGCCAGCAGCTTGGGCGGAGATACGCAGTATTTT.

The genes are TRBV7-9 and TRBJ1-6, with TRBD1 matching over 7 bases. V shed 5 bases, J shed 6 bases, and the junction held 7 bases outside the gene matches. Germline CDR1 and CDR2: SEHNR and FQNEAQ (reference sequence). The length of the CDR3 is 15 residues. CDR3 in amino acids: CASSPSGQSNSPLHF. The CDR3 DNA reads TGTGCCAGCAGCCCGTCGGGACAGAGTAATTCACCCCTCCACTTT.

The rearrangement uses TRBV25-1 and TRBJ1-2; tentatively, D is TRBD1 (5 bases). CDR3 length: 12 amino acids. Germline lookup yields CDR1 MGHDK and CDR2 SYGVNS. V was shortened by 3 bases and J by 4 bases, with 6 bases between the two germline ends. In nucleotides, the CDR3 is TGTGCCAGCAGTGACAGGGCCTATGGCTACACCTTC. Its protein product is CASSDRAYGYTF.

The V and J genes are TRBV13 and TRBJ1-2; a possible D gene is TRBD1 (5 bases). From germline, CDR1 is PRHDT and CDR2 FYEKMQ (reference sequence). Trimming removed 1 base at V and 2 bases at J, with 8 bases between. The CDR3 totals 14 residues. The CDR3, as DNA: TGTGCCAGCAGCTTAGATCAGGGAAACTATGGCTACACCTTC. It specifies CASSLDQGNYGYTF.